This T cell receptor (beta chain) was identified in a study of identifying expanded T cells in peripheral blood. Repertoires were generated with immunoSEQ multiplex PCR, while TCRdb's copy carries only in-frame clones and drops some. The sample lists about 52,000 clones; around 82% were seen once. CDR1 is WSHSY, CDR2 SAAADI, per germline. The CDR3 is 15 residues long. Trimming at V came to 6 bases and at J to 8 bases, leaving 15 bases not matched to a gene. The sequence came from a person aged 18 to 75 in good health. Input material: blood. V is TRBV10-2 and J is TRBJ1-2, with TRBD1 identical over 7 bases. The CDR3: CASRPDRGPFGGYTF. The DNA for the CDR3 is TGCGCCAGCAGACCGGATAGGGGGCCTTTTGGAGGCTACACCTTC.